One and the same sample provided the 24 T cell receptor beta chains below, sequenced in a study of T cell repertoires in cytomegalovirus infection. In TCRdb, the reads were re-called with MiXCR into one record per CDR3 protein. In the table there are fewer than 300,000 distinct CDR3 sequences, around 25% of which are singletons. Input material: PBMCs. The receptor source for this set is a human donor in good health (CMV status not recorded). Some clones in this sample may be carry-over from other donors' samples.

With regard to this clonotype: This may come from a read error, since a much larger clone is one base off. The V and J genes are TRBV12-3 or TRBV12-4 and TRBJ2-7; D perhaps matches TRBD1 (6 bases). The CDR3 spans 13 residues. The CDR3 loop is CASGLGYRDGGYF. Written as DNA, the CDR3 is TGTGCCAGCGGTTTAGGATACAGGGACGGTGGGTACTTC.

Ten or more counts support this clonotype. The chain links TRBV7-2 to TRBJ1-1; the D gene is possibly TRBD1 (5 bases). Per germline, CDR1 SGHTA and CDR2 FQGNSA. CDR3 length equals 15 residues. V gave up 4 bases and J gave up 4 bases, with 16 bases separating them. In DNA, the CDR3 is TGTGCCAGCAGCTCCCGCGTGGGGCAGGGCACTGAAGCTTTCTTT. Translation: CASSSRVGQGTEAFF. The full variable domain, its missing parts supplied by reference TRBV7-2 and TRBJ1-1, is GAGVSQSPSNKVTEKGKDVELRCDPISGHTALYWYRQSLGQGLEFLIYFQGNSAPDKSGLPSDRFSAERTGGSVSTLTIQRTQQEDSAVYLCASSSRVGQGTEAFFGQGTRLTVV.

In this sample, this clonotype turned up once. A junction end diverges from the germline sequence, so it may reflect a read error. The gene calls are TRBV18 and TRBJ1-1, with a weak D call TRBD1 (5 bases). The length of the CDR3 is 16 residues. CDR1 and CDR2 (germline): KGHSH, LQKENI. In DNA, the CDR3 is TGTGCCAGCTCACTAAAAGACAGTGTTGGGGTTACTGAAGCTTCCTTT. As protein: CASSLKDSVGVTEASF.

This clonotype was seen many times. The chain links TRBV7-6 to TRBJ2-5; D call uncertain. CDR3 length equals 12 residues. V dropped 2 bases and J dropped 5 bases, with 6 bases sitting between them. CDR1 and CDR2 (germline): SGHVS, FNYEAQ. In nucleotides, the CDR3 is TGTGCCAGCAGCTTACTCTATGAGACCCAGTACTTC. This encodes CASSLLYETQYF.

Only a few counts were recorded for this clonotype. The chain is built from TRBV30 and TRBJ2-1, with D possibly being TRBD1 (5 bases). The CDR3 totals 13 residues. The V end was cut by 0 bases, the J end by 10 bases, with 13 bases between. Germline CDR1 is GTSNPN and CDR2 is SVGIG (reference sequence). CDR3 loop: CAWSVGLVYEQFF. In DNA, the CDR3 is TGTGCCTGGAGTGTGGGGCTGGTTTACGAGCAGTTCTTC. Filled out from reference TRBV30 and TRBJ2-1, the complete variable domain reads SQTIHQWPATLVQPVGSPLSLECTVEGTSNPNLYWYRQAAGRGLQLLFYSVGIGQISSEVPQNLSASRPQDRQFILSSKKLLLSDSGFYLCAWSVGLVYEQFFGPGTRLTVL.

The chain carries TRBV20-1 and TRBJ1-3, with unresolved D. Germline loops: CDR1 DFQATT, CDR2 SNEGSKA (reference sequence). The CDR3 runs 14 residues. V was trimmed by 3 bases and J by 5 bases, leaving 14 bases between them. The CDR3 nucleotides are TGCAGTGCTAGCCCCGGACTGTCGAGAAACACCATATATTTT. Protein sequence: CSASPGLSRNTIYF.

This clonotype was detected many times. The gene calls are TRBV7-6 and TRBJ2-7; TRBD2 might be the D (7 bases). V was cut by 1 base and J by 2 bases, with 12 bases left in between. CDR1 is SGHVS, CDR2 FNYEAQ, per germline. This CDR3 has 15 amino acids. The DNA of the CDR3 is TGTGCCAGCAGCTTAGAGGGGGGGGCTCCCTACGAGCAGTACTTC. Translated: CASSLEGGAPYEQYF.

The CDR3 nucleotides are TGCGCCAGCAGCGGTCGAGGACGTTTGAACACTGAAGCTTTCTTT. As protein: CASSGRGRLNTEAFF. The chain couples TRBV4-3 to TRBJ1-1; D remains unclear. Deletions cut 5 bases from V and 0 bases from J, with 13 bases between. CDR3 length equals 15 residues. Germline loops: CDR1 LGHNA, CDR2 YSLEER.

The V call is TRBV29-1, the J call TRBJ2-1; D is unresolved. The CDR3 length is 15 residues. Germline assignment: CDR1 SQVTM and CDR2 ANQGSEA. Trimming removed 0 bases at V and 0 bases at J, with 9 bases between. CDR3: CSVEDSDASYNEQFF. The DNA for the CDR3 is TGCAGCGTTGAAGATTCGGACGCCTCCTACAATGAGCAGTTCTTC.

The V call is TRBV28, the J call TRBJ2-1, with 9 positions matching TRBD1. V gave up 2 bases and J gave up 1 base; unmatched junction bases: 6. The CDR3 sequence is 17 residues long. Germline V gives CDR1 MDHEN, CDR2 SYDVKM. CDR3 loop: CASSLPWTGASYNEQFF. Written as DNA, the CDR3 is TGTGCCAGCAGTTTACCCTGGACAGGGGCTTCCTACAATGAGCAGTTCTTC.

This chain connects TRBV11-2 to TRBJ1-1; TRBD1 matches at 9 bases. From germline, CDR1 is SGHAT and CDR2 FQNNGV. This CDR3 region has 14 residues. Trimming took 4 bases from V and 5 from J; bases not matched to a gene: 5. The CDR3 DNA sequence: TGTGCCAGCAGCTCGGGACAGGGCGAAACTGAAGCTTTCTTT. This encodes CASSSGQGETEAFF.

The chain is built from TRBV12-3 or TRBV12-4 and TRBJ1-1; possible D gene TRBD1, 5 bases. The CDR3 is 13 amino acids. The V end lost 7 bases, the J end lost 6 bases, and 15 bases lay between the germline ends. In nucleotides, the CDR3 is TGTGCCAGCATCGATGAAGACAGCTCTGAAGCTTTCTTT. This codes for CASIDEDSSEAFF.

This clonotype has more than one count but fewer than ten. This rearrangement joins TRBV2 to TRBJ2-7; maybe TRBD1 (5 bases). The CDR3 runs to 12 residues. V gave up 6 bases and J gave up 1 base, with 7 bases separating them. CDR1 is SNHLY and CDR2 is FYNNEI in the germline V gene. CDR3 in amino acids: CASRAGSYEQYF. CDR3 nucleotides: TGTGCCAGCAGGGCAGGGTCCTACGAGCAGTACTTC.

The V call is TRBV20-1, the J call TRBJ2-2, with D perhaps matching TRBD2 (5 bases). Trimming removed 3 bases at V and 2 bases at J, with 16 bases between. Germline assignment: CDR1 DFQATT and CDR2 SNEGSKA (reference sequence). CDR3 length: 16 amino acids. In DNA, the CDR3 is TGCAGTGCTAGTGGGGAGTGGGATAGCAACACCGGGGAGCTGTTTTTT. Its translation: CSASGEWDSNTGELFF.

This clonotype has a handful of counts. The rearrangement uses TRBV2 and TRBJ2-5; a weak D match, TRBD1 (6 bases). The germline V and J ends were trimmed by 4 bases and 3 bases, with 12 bases remaining between them. This CDR3 region has 14 residues. Germline CDR1 SNHLY, CDR2 FYNNEI. The CDR3 sequence: CASSGAAGEETQYF. The CDR3, as DNA: TGTGCCAGCAGTGGGGCGGCAGGGGAAGAGACCCAGTACTTC.

The chain carries TRBV7-8 and TRBJ1-5, with D unclear. Looked up from germline, CDR1 is SGHVS and CDR2 is FQNEAQ. V dropped 1 base and J dropped 2 bases, with 12 bases sitting between them. This CDR3 contains 16 residues. This CDR3 reads CASSLDFGIGNQPQHF. The CDR3 DNA follows: TGTGCCAGCAGCTTAGATTTTGGAATAGGCAATCAGCCCCAGCATTTT.

CDR3 DNA sequence: TGTGCCACCAGTGATTTGCAGACAGGGGGCGACAATGAGCAGTTCTTC. It codes for CATSDLQTGGDNEQFF. The chain is built from TRBV24-1 and TRBJ2-1, with 10 bases aligning to TRBD1. V was clipped by 0 bases and J by 5 bases; unmatched bases: 3. The CDR3 contains 16 residues. From germline, CDR1 is KGHDR and CDR2 SFDVKD.

This clonotype was detected ten times or more. The chain is built from TRBV10-3 and TRBJ2-1, with no clear D. V was pared by 2 bases and J by 8 bases, with 7 bases between. This CDR3 spans 12 amino acids. Germline loops: CDR1 ENHRY, CDR2 SYGVKD. CDR3 sequence reads: CAISEILDEQFF. CDR3 nucleotide sequence: TGTGCCATCAGTGAGATTCTTGATGAGCAGTTCTTC.

The J gene is TRBJ1-4, the V gene TRBV29-1, with 7 positions matching TRBD1. This CDR3 region has 12 residues. Germline V lookup: CDR1 SQVTM, CDR2 ANQGSEA. With V trimmed by 6 bases and J by 7 bases, 5 bases remained unmatched. The CDR3 is CSVNRGGEKLFF. DNA for the CDR3: TGCAGCGTGAACAGGGGAGGTGAAAAACTGTTTTTT.

Ten or more counts support this clonotype. CDR3 bases: TGTGCCAGCAGCTTAGTAATAGATACGCAGTATTTT. Translated: CASSLVIDTQYF. The rearrangement links TRBV7-2 to TRBJ2-3; no reliable D call. Per germline, CDR1 SGHTA and CDR2 FQGNSA. Trimming removed 1 base from V and 5 bases from J, with 4 bases in between. This CDR3 contains 12 residues.

The V and J genes are TRBV7-9 and TRBJ1-1; 9 bases map to TRBD1. Trimming at V came to 5 bases and at J to 1 base, leaving 11 bases not matched to a gene. The CDR3 loop spans 17 amino acids. Germline CDR1 and CDR2: SEHNR and FQNEAQ (reference sequence). CDR3 DNA: TGTGCCAGCAGCCCCGCCCCGGGACAGGGTCCGAACACTGAAGCTTTCTTT. This encodes CASSPAPGQGPNTEAFF. Using reference TRBV7-9 and TRBJ1-1 for the parts outside the CDR3, the full variable domain is DTGVSQNPRHKITKRGQNVTFRCDPISEHNRLYWYRQTLGQGPEFLTYFQNEAQLEKSRLLSDRFSAERPKGSFSTLEIQRTEQGDSAMYLCASSPAPGQGPNTEAFFGQGTRLTVV.

This clonotype was seen at least ten times. The V and J genes are TRBV7-2 and TRBJ1-3; D is uncertain. V was trimmed by 1 base and J by 4 bases, leaving 8 bases between them. Germline CDR1 is SGHTA and CDR2 is FQGNSA. This CDR3 is built from 14 residues. In DNA form, the CDR3 reads TGTGCCAGCAGCTTAGTGGGGAACGGAAACACCATATATTTT. Amino acids: CASSLVGNGNTIYF.

This clonotype came up many times. This chain links TRBV7-2 with TRBJ2-6; D gene unclear. CDR1 is SGHTA, CDR2 FQGNSA, per germline. This CDR3 spans 15 amino acids. V shed 5 bases and J shed 4 bases, with 12 bases lying between them. The chain's CDR3 is CASSTSGSGANVLTF. CDR3 nucleotides: TGTGCCAGCAGCACCTCAGGTTCCGGGGCCAACGTCCTGACTTTC.

This clonotype was counted many times. The V and J genes are TRBV7-2 and TRBJ1-2; D perhaps matches TRBD1 (5 bases). This CDR3 is built from 14 residues. CDR1 is SGHTA and CDR2 is FQGNSA in the germline V gene. V was pared by 0 bases and J by 8 bases, with 13 bases between. The CDR3 sequence is CASSLAGDRGGYTF. CDR3 bases: TGTGCCAGCAGCTTAGCAGGGGATCGTGGGGGCTACACCTTC.